One T cell receptor beta chain is described in this entry. Its specificity is not known. The record originates from a study of CD8+ T cells in alopecia areata. Sequencing used cDNA as its template, made by extracting RNA and reverse transcribing it. Only in-frame clones appear in the TCRdb table, and some are missing; sequencing was by immunoSEQ multiplex PCR. The sample has around 120,000 clones, about 54% seen once. Study outcomes and limitations: Higher clonality and more expanded CD8+ clones appeared in lesional than normal scalp. With one nonresponder, baseline CD8+ expansion's link to response remains uncertain.

The length of the CDR3 is 13 residues. CDR1 is GTSNPN, CDR2 SVGIG, per germline (reference sequence). J gave up 4 bases and V 5 bases, and 4 bases lay outside the gene matches. Stated treatment: oral pan-JAK inhibitor, 5-10 mg twice daily. Alopecia areata patients provided lesional scalp punch biopsies and peripheral blood. Starting from PBMCs, sorting isolated CD4+ and CD8+ T cells. The TCR sequence derives from a human donor with alopecia areata. The sequenced sample was CD8+ T cells sorted from blood, obtained at week 4, from a patient treated with tofacitinib. The chain has TRBV30 and TRBJ2-1; 8 nucleotides line up with TRBD2. This CDR3 is CAWAGGDYNEQFF. CDR3 sequence (DNA): TGTGCCTGGGCGGGAGGCGATTACAATGAGCAGTTCTTC.